These 28 T cell receptor beta chains were sequenced from one sample in a study of T cells after yellow fever vaccination. In TCRdb, the 5' RACE reads were re-called with MiXCR into one record per CDR3 protein. The sample lists about 240,000 distinct CDR3 sequences; 6.9% were seen once. The specimen was CD4+ T cells sorted from PBMCs, collected 15 days after the yellow fever booster vaccination. The source of these receptors is a man aged 25 to 45 who received the YFV17D yellow fever vaccine.

This clonotype was counted between two and nine times. The chain recombines TRBV29-1 with TRBJ2-1, with TRBD2 identical over 9 bases. Germline values: CDR1 SQVTM, CDR2 ANQGSEA. The CDR3 length is 16 residues. The junction had 17 bases not matched to a gene; V was cut back by 8 bases and J by 6 bases. The CDR3 sequence: CSSGGLRGRAPNEQFF. In DNA, the CDR3 is TGCAGCTCTGGGGGTCTACGCGGGAGGGCCCCCAATGAGCAGTTCTTC.

The V gene is TRBV7-2, the J gene TRBJ1-2, with a weak D call TRBD1 (6 bases). This CDR3 region has 14 residues. Germline loops: CDR1 SGHTA, CDR2 FQGNSA. With 2 bases removed from V and 8 bases from J, the gap between germline ends came to 15 bases. The CDR3 reads CASSLFQGIGGYTF. The CDR3 nucleotides read TGTGCCAGCAGCTTATTCCAGGGGATCGGCGGCTACACCTTC.

The V call is TRBV3-1, the J call TRBJ2-5; weak D call: TRBD2 (5 bases). V gave up 0 bases and J gave up 3 bases, with 17 bases separating them. The CDR3 contains 17 residues. CDR1 LGHDT and CDR2 YNNKEL come from the germline V gene (reference sequence). For the CDR3, the DNA is TGTGCCAGCAGCCAAGAAGTTGGGCGGGTGGTGGAAGAGACCCAGTACTTC. It is translated as CASSQEVGRVVEETQYF.

V gene TRBV16 combines with J gene TRBJ2-7, with D maybe TRBD1 (6 bases). With 4 bases removed from V and 3 bases from J, the gap between germline ends came to 13 bases. The CDR3 totals 14 residues. Germline loops: CDR1 KGHSY, CDR2 FQNENV. This chain's CDR3 is CASSPPRGYYEQYF. The DNA for the CDR3 is TGTGCCAGCAGCCCTCCCAGGGGATACTACGAGCAGTACTTC.

The chain has TRBV4-3 and TRBJ2-3; tentatively, D is TRBD1 (5 bases). Germline assignment: CDR1 LGHNA and CDR2 YSLEER. This CDR3 region has 15 residues. Trimming left V 2 bases short and J 2 bases short, with 11 bases between. As DNA, the CDR3 is TGCGCCAGCAGCCAACTCCAGGGATTCACAGATACGCAGTATTTT. Translated: CASSQLQGFTDTQYF.

This clonotype has more than one count but fewer than ten. The chain carries TRBV19 and TRBJ2-7, with D perhaps given as TRBD1 or TRBD2 (5 bases each). Germline V gene lookup returns CDR1 LNHDA and CDR2 SQIVND (reference sequence). Deletions cut 3 bases from V and 2 bases from J, with 14 bases between. This CDR3 spans 15 amino acids. The CDR3 sequence is CASSISVGTTYEQYF. The CDR3 bases are TGTGCCAGTAGTATCTCCGTAGGGACCACCTACGAGCAGTACTTC.

This clonotype was recorded at least ten times. The V and J genes are TRBV12-3 or TRBV12-4 and TRBJ2-7, with D perhaps matching TRBD1 (5 bases). The CDR3 runs 13 residues. V lost 5 bases and J 2 bases, leaving 10 bases between the germline ends. CDR3 amino acids: CASSPTGTYEQYF. In nucleotides, the CDR3 is TGTGCCAGCAGTCCCACAGGTACCTACGAGCAGTACTTC.

The chain has TRBV27 and TRBJ1-5; D gene ambiguous. The CDR3 runs 12 residues. Germline assignment: CDR1 MNHEY and CDR2 SMNVEV (reference sequence). V was cut by 6 bases and J by 7 bases, with 10 bases left in between. In DNA form, the CDR3 reads TGTGCCAGCAGAATAGGAGAACAGCCCCAGCATTTT. Encoded protein: CASRIGEQPQHF.

Only a few counts were recorded for this clonotype. This chain connects TRBV20-1 to TRBJ2-7, with D hard to call. The CDR3 is 15 amino acids. The germline V gene encodes CDR1 DFQATT and CDR2 SNEGSKA (reference sequence). Trimming shortened V by 0 bases and J by 0 bases, and 12 bases separated the two germline ends. The CDR3 DNA is TGCAGTGCTAGAGATGGTGCGGACCACTCCTACGAGCAGTACTTC. Amino acids: CSARDGADHSYEQYF.

This clonotype has just a few counts. The rearrangement uses TRBV19 and TRBJ2-1, with D hard to call. This CDR3 region has 11 residues. CDR1 is LNHDA and CDR2 is SQIVND in the germline V gene (reference sequence). Deletions cut 6 bases from V and 7 bases from J, with 7 bases between. The CDR3 DNA is TGTGCCAGTAGAAATCGAAATGAGCAGTTCTTC. As protein: CASRNRNEQFF.

The rearrangement uses TRBV20-1 and TRBJ2-7; TRBD2 aligns across 9 bases. V lost 0 bases, J lost 4 bases, and 10 bases stayed unmatched. This CDR3 region has 16 residues. Germline CDR1 DFQATT, CDR2 SNEGSKA (reference sequence). The CDR3 reads CSARDSGLARGYEQYF. The CDR3 DNA reads TGCAGTGCTAGAGATTCAGGACTAGCGAGAGGGTACGAGCAGTACTTC.

The rearrangement joins TRBV9 to TRBJ2-2; TRBD2 matches 10 bases. J was trimmed by 7 bases and V by 2 bases; bases with no gene match: 5. The germline V gene encodes CDR1 SGDLS and CDR2 YYNGEE. The CDR3 loop spans 15 amino acids. The CDR3 region has the DNA TGTGCCAGCAGCGTTGCTAGCGGGAGATACGGGGAGCTGTTTTTT. As protein: CASSVASGRYGELFF.

This clonotype was counted only a few times. The chain employs TRBV27 and TRBJ2-1; TRBD1 might be the D (6 bases). CDR3 length: 12 amino acids. Trimming shortened V by 8 bases and J by 6 bases, and 11 bases separated the two germline ends. The germline V gene has CDR1 MNHEY and CDR2 SMNVEV (reference sequence). The CDR3 spells CASGHRANEQFF. The CDR3 region has the DNA TGTGCCAGCGGTCACAGGGCCAATGAGCAGTTCTTC.

The V call is TRBV11-2, the J call TRBJ1-2; no clear D gene. CDR1 and CDR2 (germline): SGHAT, FQNNGV. This CDR3 is built from 11 residues. V dropped 7 bases and J dropped 2 bases, with 5 bases sitting between them. The CDR3 DNA reads as TGTGCCAGCAAAGGGAACTATGGCTACACCTTC. This codes for CASKGNYGYTF.

The table lists this clonotype with many counts. The chain employs TRBV7-2 and TRBJ2-5; 8 bases agree with TRBD1. The junction had 4 bases not matched to a gene; V was cut back by 4 bases and J by 0 bases. Germline loops: CDR1 SGHTA, CDR2 FQGNSA. The CDR3 has 15 residues. Here the CDR3 reads CASSSQGANQETQYF. The CDR3 bases are TGTGCCAGCAGCTCCCAGGGGGCCAACCAAGAGACCCAGTACTTC.

This clonotype was found many times. The V call is TRBV4-3, the J call TRBJ2-7; 7 bases fit TRBD1. Germline V gives CDR1 LGHNA, CDR2 YSLEER. V was clipped by 4 bases and J by 2 bases; unmatched bases: 8. The length of the CDR3 is 15 residues. The CDR3 here is CASSPETGFTYEQYF. The CDR3, as DNA: TGCGCCAGCAGCCCTGAGACAGGGTTCACCTACGAGCAGTACTTC.

This chain links TRBV12-3 or TRBV12-4 with TRBJ2-1; D call uncertain. V was cut by 8 bases and J by 3 bases, with 11 bases left in between. The CDR3 is made up of 13 amino acids. CDR3 nucleotide sequence: TGTGCCAGCGGTATGTTGGGCTACAATGAGCAGTTCTTC. It codes for CASGMLGYNEQFF.

This clonotype appeared a few times. The gene calls are TRBV5-1 and TRBJ2-7; possibly TRBD2 for D (6 bases). Germline V gene data show CDR1 as SGHRS and CDR2 as YFSETQ. V gave up 3 bases and J gave up 6 bases, with 16 bases separating them. The CDR3 runs to 14 residues. CDR3 coding DNA: TGCGCCAGCAGCTCGGGACTCCCCCCAGGCGAGCAGTACTTC. The encoded protein is CASSSGLPPGEQYF.

This chain connects TRBV24-1 to TRBJ2-3; D gene unclear. Trimming left V 2 bases short and J 9 bases short, with 17 bases between. CDR1 and CDR2 from the germline V gene are KGHDR and SFDVKD. The CDR3 sequence is 15 residues long. Here the CDR3 DNA reads TGTGCCACCAGTGATTGGGGTGCAGGTACGAGGACGCAGTATTTT. Translation gives CATSDWGAGTRTQYF.

The chain combines TRBV7-2 with TRBJ2-5; TRBD1 might be the D (6 bases). CDR1 and CDR2 (germline): SGHTA, FQGNSA. CDR3 size: 16 residues. V was shortened by 5 bases and J by 1 base, with 17 bases between the two germline ends. CDR3 in DNA: TGTGCCAGCAGCGACCCTGTAGGGACATTCCAAGAGACCCAGTACTTC. As protein: CASSDPVGTFQETQYF.

This clonotype has more than one count but fewer than ten. The CDR3: CASRTPGRWVQHSGANVLTF. As DNA, the CDR3 is TGTGCCAGCAGGACACCAGGTCGCTGGGTACAACACTCTGGGGCCAACGTCCTGACTTTC. This sequence joins TRBV6-4 and TRBJ2-6; D not certain. Looked up from germline, CDR1 is MRHNA and CDR2 is SNTAGT. The CDR3 is 20 amino acids. V shed 6 bases and J shed 0 bases, with 24 bases lying between them.

This chain joins TRBV5-1 and TRBJ2-1; 7 bases match TRBD2. The V and J ends lost 1 base and 9 bases, in that order; junction bases with no gene match: 7. CDR1 SGHRS and CDR2 YFSETQ come from the germline V gene. This CDR3 comprises 14 residues. DNA for the CDR3: TGCGCCAGCAGCTTGACTAGCGACTATGGTGAGCAGTTCTTC. Amino acid sequence: CASSLTSDYGEQFF.

This chain joins TRBV9 and TRBJ2-2; no clear D. Trimming cost V 0 bases and J 7 bases, with 10 bases left between them. The CDR3 has 14 amino acids. CDR1 is SGDLS, CDR2 YYNGEE, per germline. CDR3 residues: CASSVGQRIGELFF. DNA for the CDR3: TGTGCCAGCAGCGTAGGGCAGCGAATCGGGGAGCTGTTTTTT.

The chain joins TRBV20-1 to TRBJ1-2; weak D call: TRBD1 (6 bases). CDR1 and CDR2 from the germline V gene are DFQATT and SNEGSKA (reference sequence). V shed 3 bases and J shed 0 bases, with 11 bases lying between them. The CDR3 has 14 residues. CDR3 nucleotides: TGCAGTGCTAGGGGAGGGGGTTCTAACTATGGCTACACCTTC. Amino acid sequence: CSARGGGSNYGYTF.

This clonotype was seen repeatedly, ten times or more. The chain is built from TRBV7-2 and TRBJ2-2, with unresolved D. The CDR3 runs to 13 residues. The germline gives CDR1 SGHTA, CDR2 FQGNSA. Trimming shortened V by 5 bases and J by 6 bases, and 10 bases separated the two germline ends. DNA for the CDR3: TGTGCCAGCAGCGCCTCGGCCGCCGGGGAGCTGTTTTTT. It yields the protein CASSASAAGELFF.

The CDR3 spells CASSQLTGEGYGYTF. The CDR3 DNA reads as TGCGCCAGCAGCCAGTTGACAGGGGAGGGCTATGGCTACACCTTC. This rearrangement joins TRBV4-3 to TRBJ1-2; 8 nucleotides line up with TRBD1. Germline V gene sequence: CDR1 LGHNA, CDR2 YSLEER. The CDR3 runs 15 residues. The J segment lost 4 bases and the V segment lost 3 bases, leaving 7 bases of the junction unmatched.

This clonotype showed up just a few times. The chain carries TRBV24-1 and TRBJ2-1; 11 bases match TRBD2. Trimming at V came to 3 bases and at J to 0 bases, leaving 9 bases not matched to a gene. Germline V gene sequence: CDR1 KGHDR, CDR2 SFDVKD. The CDR3 spans 19 residues. CDR3 DNA: TGTGCCACCAGTGATCCAACTAGCGGGAGCCCTAGCTCCTACAATGAGCAGTTCTTC. Protein product: CATSDPTSGSPSSYNEQFF.

The chain couples TRBV6-6 to TRBJ1-2; TRBD1 might be the D (5 bases). This CDR3 has 11 residues. Germline CDR1 and CDR2: MNHNY and SVGAGI (reference sequence). V gave up 6 bases and J gave up 3 bases, with 5 bases separating them. This CDR3 is CASRGDYGYTF. CDR3 DNA: TGTGCCAGCAGAGGGGACTATGGCTACACCTTC.